What follows are 32 T cell receptor beta chains derived from one specimen sequenced in a study of T-cell reconstitution after alpha-beta-depleted transplantation in children. Unique molecular identifiers tagged the TCRbeta library. TCRdb redid the calling of the PCR reads with MiXCR, one entry per CDR3 protein. The data contain nearly 550,000 distinct CDR3 sequences, about a sixth of them singletons. Here the sequenced sample was PBMCs from the stem cell graft donor, taken from the stem cell graft. The receptors come from a human donor who donated a stem cell graft to a child with acute lymphoblastic leukemia.

The chain couples TRBV20-1 to TRBJ2-3, with 12 bases that match TRBD2. This CDR3 spans 16 amino acids. J lost 4 bases, V lost 8 bases, and 13 bases had no gene match. Germline CDR1 is DFQATT and CDR2 is SNEGSKA (reference sequence). CDR3 amino acids: CSQRQGLAGGPDTQYF. DNA of the CDR3: TGCAGTCAACGACAGGGACTAGCGGGTGGGCCAGATACGCAGTATTTT.

V usage is TRBV10-3 and J usage is TRBJ1-1; 8 bases match TRBD1. From germline, CDR1 is ENHRY and CDR2 SYGVKD. V lost 2 bases, J lost 1 base, and 3 bases stayed unmatched. This CDR3 is built from 15 residues. The CDR3 region is CAISELGQENTEAFF. In DNA, the CDR3 is TGTGCCATCAGTGAGCTGGGACAGGAGAACACTGAAGCTTTCTTT.

This chain joins TRBV20-1 and TRBJ2-1; D is tentatively TRBD1 or TRBD2 (5 bases each). This CDR3 is 15 amino acids long. Germline V gives CDR1 DFQATT, CDR2 SNEGSKA (reference sequence). V lost 6 bases and J 0 bases, leaving 15 bases between the germline ends. The CDR3 bases are TGCAGTGCCTTTGGGACCAGGAGCTCCTACAATGAGCAGTTCTTC. It encodes CSAFGTRSSYNEQFF.

This clonotype was detected a few times. The chain recombines TRBV13 with TRBJ1-1, with unresolved D. This CDR3 has 13 residues. Germline-derived CDR1 and CDR2 are PRHDT and FYEKMQ (reference sequence). Trimming removed 1 base at V and 6 bases at J, with 9 bases between. The CDR3 nucleotides are TGTGCCAGCAGCTTAGCTCTACTAGCTGAAGCTTTCTTT. The encoded protein is CASSLALLAEAFF.

This clonotype was picked up a small number of times. This sequence joins TRBV9 and TRBJ2-3; 13 bases are shared with TRBD2. CDR1 and CDR2 from the germline V gene are SGDLS and YYNGEE. The CDR3 has 16 amino acids. J gave up 4 bases and V 3 bases, and 5 bases lay outside the gene matches. CDR3 loop: CASSAILAGGADTQYF. The CDR3 DNA reads as TGTGCCAGCAGCGCCATACTAGCGGGGGGGGCAGATACGCAGTATTTT.

This clonotype has only a few counts. This rearrangement joins TRBV10-1 to TRBJ2-3, with 9 bases matching TRBD2. The germline V gene encodes CDR1 WNHNN and CDR2 SYGVQD (reference sequence). The V and J ends lost 10 bases and 6 bases, in that order; junction bases with no gene match: 11. The CDR3 has 14 residues. The chain's CDR3 is CATSVSGRLDTQYF. The CDR3 nucleotides are TGCGCCACCTCCGTTAGCGGGAGACTGGATACGCAGTATTTT.

Concerning this clonotype itself: The junction departs from germline at one end; a sequencing error may be responsible. This chain uses TRBV29-1 with TRBJ2-7; D may be TRBD1 or TRBD2 (5 bases each). Per the germline V gene, CDR1 is SQVTM and CDR2 is ANQGSEA. The CDR3 is made up of 12 amino acids. CDR3 sequence: CAGAPSSYEQYF. CDR3 sequence (DNA): TGTGCCGGGGCCCCGAGCTCCTACGAGCAGTACTTC.

The CDR3 region has the DNA TGTGCCAGCAGAGAGGTACAGCGGGGGAGGAGCTCCTACAATGAGCAGTTCTTC. Its protein product is CASREVQRGRSSYNEQFF. The V gene is TRBV11-1, the J gene TRBJ2-1; 8 nucleotides line up with TRBD2. J lost 0 bases, V lost 6 bases, and 13 bases had no gene match. This CDR3 contains 18 residues. CDR1 is SGHAT and CDR2 is FQDESV in the germline V gene (reference sequence). The full variable domain, with the rest looked up from reference TRBV11-1 and TRBJ2-1, is EAEVAQSPRYKITEKSQAVAFWCDPISGHATLYWYRQILGQGPELLVQFQDESVVDDSQLPKDRFSAERLKGVDSTLKIQPAELGDSAMYLCASREVQRGRSSYNEQFFGPGTRLTVL.

This clonotype was recorded a few times. V usage is TRBV9 and J usage is TRBJ2-1, with D hard to call. V lost 1 base and J lost 10, with 12 bases in between. Germline CDR1 SGDLS, CDR2 YYNGEE. The CDR3 length is 13 residues. The DNA for the CDR3 is TGTGCCAGCAGCGTAAAAGCCGGGCGGGAGCAGTTCTTC. Residues: CASSVKAGREQFF.

The chain carries TRBV20-1 and TRBJ2-1; TRBD2 matches at 10 bases. Germline CDR1 DFQATT, CDR2 SNEGSKA (reference sequence). CDR3 length equals 16 residues. Trimming took 5 bases from V and 0 from J; bases not matched to a gene: 7. CDR3 residues: CSAPPTSGASYNEQFF. The CDR3 coding sequence is TGCAGTGCTCCACCCACTAGCGGGGCCTCCTACAATGAGCAGTTCTTC.

The chain carries TRBV7-3 and TRBJ2-7; TRBD1 might be the D (6 bases). This CDR3 region has 15 residues. Deletions cut 4 bases from V and 4 bases from J, with 17 bases between. The germline CDR1 and CDR2 sequences are SGHTA and FQGTGA. The chain's CDR3 is CASSYAQGPGYEQYF. The CDR3 nucleotides are TGTGCCAGCAGCTACGCACAGGGCCCGGGTTACGAGCAGTACTTC.

The rearrangement joins TRBV27 to TRBJ2-1, with a tentative D call TRBD1 (5 bases). The CDR3 runs to 16 residues. Germline-derived CDR1 and CDR2 are MNHEY and SMNVEV (reference sequence). V was trimmed by 0 bases and J by 0 bases, leaving 9 bases between them. The CDR3 coding sequence is TGTGCCAGCAGTTTATCGTGGGGCACCTCCTACAATGAGCAGTTCTTC. It yields the protein CASSLSWGTSYNEQFF.

V and J are TRBV19 and TRBJ2-7; TRBD2 might be the D (5 bases). The CDR3 has 15 amino acids. The germline V gene has CDR1 LNHDA and CDR2 SQIVND (reference sequence). V dropped 1 base and J dropped 2 bases, with 12 bases sitting between them. The CDR3 loop reads CASSIVLGGTYEQYF. The CDR3 DNA reads as TGTGCCAGTAGTATAGTTCTAGGAGGTACCTACGAGCAGTACTTC.

This clonotype was detected only a few times. The rearrangement joins TRBV4-1 to TRBJ2-3; D not resolved. This CDR3 is built from 16 residues. V shed 0 bases and J shed 6 bases, with 16 bases lying between them. CDR1 and CDR2 from the germline V gene are MGHRA and YSYEKL. The CDR3 reads CASSQEWARAPDTQYF. CDR3 nucleotides: TGCGCCAGCAGCCAAGAATGGGCTAGGGCACCGGATACGCAGTATTTT.

The chain carries TRBV15 and TRBJ2-3; unclear D gene. Between the trimmed V and J ends, which lost 5 bases and 2 bases, there was a span of 5 bases. CDR3 length equals 12 residues. Per the germline V gene, CDR1 is LNHNV and CDR2 is YYDKDF (reference sequence). The CDR3 coding sequence is TGTGCCACCAGCGCCCCCACAGATACGCAGTATTTT. This gives the protein CATSAPTDTQYF.

This clonotype has a count of ten or more. The rearrangement joins TRBV5-1 to TRBJ2-3; 7 bases are shared with TRBD1. The CDR3 spans 16 residues. The V segment lost 0 bases and the J segment 4 bases; nucleotides outside the gene matches: 8. Per the germline V gene, CDR1 is SGHRS and CDR2 is YFSETQ. This CDR3 is CASSLAATGFADTQYF. The CDR3, as DNA: TGCGCCAGCAGCTTGGCGGCGACAGGGTTCGCAGATACGCAGTATTTT.

This clonotype has a handful of counts. This chain uses TRBV5-1 with TRBJ1-6; no definite D call. In germline, CDR1 is SGHRS, CDR2 YFSETQ. The V and J ends lost 7 bases and 0 bases respectively, with 8 bases between them. The CDR3 contains 14 residues. CDR3 sequence reads: CASGQSSYNSPLHF. CDR3 in DNA: TGCGCCAGCGGGCAGAGCTCCTATAATTCACCCCTCCACTTT. Variable domain in full (rest from reference TRBV5-1 and TRBJ1-6): KAGVTQTPRYLIKTRGQQVTLSCSPISGHRSVSWYQQTPGQGLQFLFEYFSETQRNKGNFPGRFSGRQFSNSRSEMNVSTLELGDSALYLCASGQSSYNSPLHFGNGTRLTVT.

Many counts were recorded for this clonotype. V is TRBV6-5 and J is TRBJ2-1; TRBD1 matches at 9 bases. Germline CDR1 and CDR2: MNHEY and SVGAGI. V was pared by 5 bases and J by 4 bases, with 3 bases of the junction left unmatched. The CDR3 loop spans 14 amino acids. For the CDR3, the DNA is TGTGCCAGCAGTCCCGGGACAGGGTACAATGAGCAGTTCTTC. Translating gives CASSPGTGYNEQFF.

The chain carries TRBV5-1 and TRBJ2-5; no clear D gene. The CDR3 is 16 amino acids. CDR1 and CDR2 from the germline V gene are SGHRS and YFSETQ. V was pared by 4 bases and J by 4 bases, with 20 bases between. CDR3 region: CASSPVGVKSGETQYF. The CDR3 nucleotides read TGCGCCAGCAGCCCCGTAGGAGTTAAATCGGGAGAGACCCAGTACTTC. Full variable domain (outside the CDR3, taken from reference TRBV5-1 and TRBJ2-5): KAGVTQTPRYLIKTRGQQVTLSCSPISGHRSVSWYQQTPGQGLQFLFEYFSETQRNKGNFPGRFSGRQFSNSRSEMNVSTLELGDSALYLCASSPVGVKSGETQYFGPGTRLLVL.

This clonotype was counted only a few times. V is TRBV12-3 or TRBV12-4 and J is TRBJ2-3; D possibly matches TRBD1 or TRBD2 (5 bases each). V was pared by 8 bases and J by 8 bases, with 20 bases between. This CDR3 comprises 14 residues. The CDR3 DNA is TGTGCCAGCTCCCCCGGGGCCTACATGGGTACGCAGTATTTT. It specifies CASSPGAYMGTQYF.

This clonotype has more than one count but fewer than ten. The rearrangement joins TRBV5-1 to TRBJ2-5; 10 bases fit TRBD2. CDR1 and CDR2 from the germline V gene are SGHRS and YFSETQ. Unmatched junction bases numbered 8, after V lost 4 bases and J lost 2 bases. This CDR3 comprises 16 residues. CDR3 residues: CASSPRLAGRQETQYF. Here the CDR3 DNA reads TGCGCCAGCAGCCCTCGACTAGCGGGCCGTCAAGAGACCCAGTACTTC.

The sample holds a few counts of this clonotype. The J gene is TRBJ1-4, the V gene TRBV20-1; 8 nucleotides match TRBD1. The CDR3 consists of 13 residues. Germline CDR1 is DFQATT and CDR2 is SNEGSKA (reference sequence). Trimming at V came to 7 bases and at J to 5 bases, leaving 6 bases not matched to a gene. CDR3 in amino acids: CSVRGTGNEKLFF. The CDR3 coding sequence is TGCAGTGTCCGCGGGACAGGAAATGAAAAACTGTTTTTT.

This clonotype showed up just a few times. The genes are TRBV5-1 and TRBJ2-4, with 7 bases that match TRBD2. This CDR3 has 18 residues. V lost 3 bases to trimming and J lost 5 bases; unmatched junction nucleotides: 17. Germline lookup yields CDR1 SGHRS and CDR2 YFSETQ. CDR3 region: CASSSITGWRGGENIQYF. The CDR3 coding sequence is TGCGCCAGCAGCTCCATAACAGGATGGCGCGGGGGAGAAAACATTCAGTACTTC.

This clonotype was counted between two and nine times. The chain is built from TRBV9 and TRBJ2-1; D is unresolved. Germline lookup yields CDR1 SGDLS and CDR2 YYNGEE. There are 15 residues in the CDR3. The germline V and J ends were trimmed by 0 bases and 6 bases, with 13 bases remaining between them. The CDR3 sequence is CASSVGVGDLNEQFF. The CDR3 nucleotides are TGTGCCAGCAGCGTAGGGGTCGGAGACCTCAATGAGCAGTTCTTC. The entire variable domain, with the rest obtained from reference TRBV9 and TRBJ2-1, is as follows: DSGVTQTPKHLITATGQRVTLRCSPRSGDLSVYWYQQSLDQGLQFLIQYYNGEERAKGNILERFSAQQFPDLHSELNLSSLELGDSALYFCASSVGVGDLNEQFFGPGTRLTVL.

V gene TRBV9 combines with J gene TRBJ1-1; D might be TRBD1 (5 bases). This CDR3 region has 15 residues. Trimming removed 3 bases at V and 4 bases at J, with 16 bases between. CDR1 and CDR2 (germline): SGDLS, YYNGEE. CDR3 sequence (DNA): TGTGCCAGCAGCGGGACGGGACGGAGTCTCACTGAAGCTTTCTTT. Protein: CASSGTGRSLTEAFF.

The rearrangement joins TRBV5-6 to TRBJ2-2; D ambiguous. The CDR3 has 13 amino acids. The germline V and J ends were trimmed by 2 bases and 6 bases, with 8 bases remaining between them. Germline values: CDR1 SGHDT, CDR2 YYEEEE. CDR3 residues: CASSFTDPGELFF. In DNA form, the CDR3 reads TGTGCCAGCAGCTTCACGGACCCCGGGGAGCTGTTTTTT.

In this sample, this clonotype turned up a few times. The chain joins TRBV18 to TRBJ2-1, with D tentatively TRBD2 (5 bases). This CDR3 region has 15 residues. V lost 3 bases to trimming and J lost 1 base, with 10 bases between them. Germline V CDR1 and CDR2: KGHSH, LQKENI. The CDR3: CASSPEVYSYNEQFF. The CDR3 nucleotides are TGTGCCAGCTCACCGGAGGTATATTCCTACAATGAGCAGTTCTTC.

This clonotype occurred a few times. The chain uses TRBV20-1 and TRBJ2-2; TRBD1 matches 10 bases. This CDR3 spans 15 amino acids. Germline V gene data show CDR1 as DFQATT and CDR2 as SNEGSKA (reference sequence). Trimming cost V 6 bases and J 1 base; bases outside gene matches: 5. The CDR3 sequence is CSAGDRGQNTGELFF. CDR3 bases: TGCAGTGCCGGCGACAGGGGGCAGAACACCGGGGAGCTGTTTTTT.

This clonotype was counted only a few times. V and J are TRBV12-3 or TRBV12-4 and TRBJ2-1; 11 bases are shared with TRBD2. The V and J ends lost 6 bases and 3 bases, in that order; junction bases with no gene match: 7. This CDR3 contains 16 residues. The CDR3 here is CASRGLAGPIYNEQFF. The CDR3 DNA reads TGTGCCAGCAGAGGACTAGCGGGCCCCATCTACAATGAGCAGTTCTTC.

The chain uses TRBV20-1 and TRBJ2-5, with a weak D call TRBD2 (6 bases). Trimming removed 5 bases from V and 5 bases from J, with 18 bases in between. Germline CDR1 reads DFQATT; CDR2 reads SNEGSKA (reference sequence). This CDR3 spans 14 amino acids. The CDR3 is CSASRTRAGETQYF. The CDR3, as DNA: TGCAGTGCTTCACGGACCAGGGCGGGGGAGACCCAGTACTTC.

The chain recombines TRBV6-1 with TRBJ2-7; tentative D call: TRBD1 (6 bases). The V and J ends lost 1 base and 4 bases respectively, with 17 bases between them. Germline values: CDR1 MNHNS, CDR2 SASEGT. This CDR3 comprises 16 residues. CDR3 in amino acids: CASSEGSGRGLYEQYF. The CDR3 nucleotides are TGTGCCAGCAGTGAAGGGAGTGGTAGGGGGTTGTACGAGCAGTACTTC.

The chain is built from TRBV11-2 and TRBJ2-3; D ambiguous. The CDR3 runs to 15 residues. V was shortened by 0 bases and J by 2 bases, with 9 bases between the two germline ends. The V gene's germline CDR1 is SGHAT and CDR2 FQNNGV. CDR3 loop: CASSLEGYVTDTQYF. For the CDR3, the DNA is TGTGCCAGCAGCTTAGAGGGCTACGTCACAGATACGCAGTATTTT.